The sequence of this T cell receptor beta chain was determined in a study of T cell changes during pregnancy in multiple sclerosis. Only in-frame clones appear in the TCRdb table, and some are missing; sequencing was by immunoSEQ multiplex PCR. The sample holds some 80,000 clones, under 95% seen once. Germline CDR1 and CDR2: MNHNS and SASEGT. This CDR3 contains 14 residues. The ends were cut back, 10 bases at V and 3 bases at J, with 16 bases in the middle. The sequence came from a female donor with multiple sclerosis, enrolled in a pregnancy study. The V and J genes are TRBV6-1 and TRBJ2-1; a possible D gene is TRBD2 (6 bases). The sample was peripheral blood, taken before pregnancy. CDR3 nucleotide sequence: TGTGCCAACAAACGGGGCGGGGACTACAATGAGCAGTTCTTC. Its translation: CANKRGGDYNEQFF.